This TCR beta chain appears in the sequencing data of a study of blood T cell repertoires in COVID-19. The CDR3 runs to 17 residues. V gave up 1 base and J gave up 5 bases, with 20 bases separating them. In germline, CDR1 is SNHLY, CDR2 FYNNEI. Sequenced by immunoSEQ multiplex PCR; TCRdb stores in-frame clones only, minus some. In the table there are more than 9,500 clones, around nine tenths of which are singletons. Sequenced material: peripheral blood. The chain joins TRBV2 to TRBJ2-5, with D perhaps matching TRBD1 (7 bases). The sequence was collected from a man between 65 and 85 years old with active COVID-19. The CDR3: CASSEGLRGQLGETQYF. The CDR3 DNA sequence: TGTGCCAGCAGTGAAGGGTTGCGGGGACAGCTGGGGGAGACCCAGTACTTC. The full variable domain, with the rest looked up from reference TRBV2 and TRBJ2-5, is EPEVTQTPSHQVTQMGQEVILRCVPISNHLYFYWYRQILGQKVEFLVSFYNNEISEKSEIFDDQFSVERPDGSNFTLKIRSTKLEDSAMYFCASSEGLRGQLGETQYFGPGTRLLVL.